This T cell receptor (beta chain) was documented in a study of blood T cell repertoires in COVID-19. About the study: Acute and convalescent COVID-19 specimens originated in the United States, Italy and Spain. PBMCs, B-cell-depleted T cells, or T cells were the source of the cDNA or gDNA that made up the material.

Per the original methods: Nucleated cell counts were estimated from reference gene primer amplification. Here immunoSEQ multiplex PCR was the method, and the copy in TCRdb shows in-frame clones only, minus some. The V and J calls and clone size are taken from that table; D and trimming were inferred from the DNA. There are more than 85,000 clones in the sample; roughly four fifths occur only once, and approximately 24% lies in the top ten. This clone appeared once. This CDR3 has 16 residues. Between the trimmed V and J ends, which lost 2 bases and 4 bases, there was a span of 18 bases. The V gene's germline CDR1 is SGHKS and CDR2 YYEKEE (reference sequence).

This receptor was taken from a human donor in a cohort sampled during active COVID-19. The chain uses TRBV5-5 and TRBJ1-2; possible D gene TRBD1, 6 bases. Source material: peripheral blood. The CDR3, as DNA: TGTGCCAGCAGCTTTAGGGACATACCCTCTTCCTATGGCTACACCTTC. It translates to CASSFRDIPSSYGYTF.